This TCR beta chain emerged from a study of cytomegalovirus exposure and HLA in healthy donors. General study points: Through in vitro validation, three CMV-associated chains were shown to be specific for CMV antigens.

PCR involved 60 Vbeta and 13 Jbeta primers. TCRdb keeps only in-frame clones here, not all; method: immunoSEQ multiplex PCR. This sample's table reports about 51,000 clones. On this clone itself: No antigen is known for it.

V was clipped by 4 bases and J by 4 bases, with 11 bases between them. In germline, CDR1 is SGHNT, CDR2 YYREEE (reference sequence). CDR3 size: 13 residues. The V gene is TRBV5-4, the J gene TRBJ2-5, with a tentative D call TRBD2 (6 bases). The clonotype was recovered from a middle-aged man in good health and CMV-seropositive. Sequencing was done on a sample of PBMCs. In DNA, the CDR3 is TGTGCCAGCAGCCCTGAGGGAGGAGAGACCCAGTACTTC. Residues: CASSPEGGETQYF.